This T cell receptor beta chain was observed in a study of blood T cell repertoires in COVID-19. For the study at large: Italy, Spain and the United States were the sources of the convalescent and acute COVID-19 samples. PBMCs, B-cell-depleted T cells, or T cells were the source of the cDNA or gDNA that made up the material.

With 1 base clipped from V and 5 bases from J, the junction kept 4 bases outside the gene matches. CDR1 SGHTA and CDR2 FQGNSA come from the germline V gene. The CDR3 covers 15 residues. Source study methods: Amplifying reference gene primers gave estimates of nucleated cell counts. Method: immunoSEQ multiplex PCR; TCRdb's copy keeps in-frame clones and lacks some. The DNA gave D and trimming, while V, J and clone size come from that table. The table shows some 70,000 clones, with roughly 87% occurring only once. The TCR originated in a man in his fifties with active COVID-19. The rearrangement uses TRBV7-2 and TRBJ2-1; 8 nucleotides align to TRBD1. The sample consisted of peripheral blood. The CDR3 sequence is CASSLGTGGNNEQFF. The CDR3 nucleotides are TGTGCCAGCAGCTTAGGTACAGGGGGTAACAATGAGCAGTTCTTC.